This is a list of T cell receptor beta chains from one sample in a study of cytomegalovirus exposure and HLA in healthy donors. Repertoires were generated with immunoSEQ multiplex PCR, while TCRdb's copy carries only in-frame clones and drops some. This table holds some 180,000 clones, around 75% found once. The source material was PBMCs. The receptors derive from a male donor in good health and CMV-seronegative. The CDR3 runs from the conserved cysteine through the conserved F or W. D genes are given only for firm matches. Clone size appears in some rows only: once, few, many, or a class for an expanded clone.

V	D	size	J	DNA	CDR3
TRBV28	.	.	TRBJ1-2	TGTGCCAGCAAACCGGACTATGGCTACACCTTC	CASKPDYGYTF
TRBV28	.	few	TRBJ1-2	TGTGCCACCCAACAGGAAATATGGGGCTACACCTTC	CATQQEIWGYTF
TRBV28	.	.	TRBJ1-1	TGTGCCAGCAGTTCAAACGCACAGGGTTGGGATACTGAAGCTTTCTTT	CASSSNAQGWDTEAFF
TRBV5-4	.	once	TRBJ2-7	TGTGCCAGCACCATCGGGATCGGGGACGAGCAGTACTTC	CASTIGIGDEQYF
TRBV30	TRBD1	.	TRBJ1-5	TGTGCCTGGAGTGTCGGGACAGGAGGTTCGGAGCCCCAGCATTTT	CAWSVGTGGSEPQHF
TRBV19	.	once	TRBJ1-1	TGTGCCAGTAGGTGGACAGCCGTGGGAACTGAAGCTTTCTTT	CASRWTAVGTEAFF
TRBV6-5	.	.	TRBJ2-1	TGTGCCACTTATAAAGGGGCCTCCTACAATGAGCAGTTCTTC	CATYKGASYNEQFF
TRBV28	TRBD2	once	TRBJ2-1	TGTGCCAGCAGCAGGACTAGCGGGAGGGCCCCCGGGCAGTTCTTC	CASSRTSGRAPGQFF
TRBV7-3	TRBD2	.	TRBJ2-1	TGTGCCAGCAGCTTACTAGCGGGATCCAACAATGAGCAGTTCTTC	CASSLLAGSNNEQFF
TRBV6-6	.	.	TRBJ1-5	TGTGCCAGCAGTTACGGGGCGGCGTATAGCAATCAGCCCCAGCATTTT	CASSYGAAYSNQPQHF
TRBV18	.	.	TRBJ1-5	TGTGCCAGCTCCCCCCCGGGAATGAGCAATCAGCCCCAGCATTTT	CASSPPGMSNQPQHF
TRBV5-4	TRBD2	.	TRBJ2-3	TGTGCCAGCAGCGAAACTAGCGGTAGCACAGATACGCAGTATTTT	CASSETSGSTDTQYF
TRBV7-3	TRBD1	few	TRBJ2-1	TGTGCCAGCAGCTCAGGACAGGGCAATGAGCAGTTCTTC	CASSSGQGNEQFF
TRBV9	TRBD1	few	TRBJ2-5	TGTGCCAGCAGCCCGTCGGGACAGGGCGTACAAGAGACCCAGTACTTC	CASSPSGQGVQETQYF
TRBV19	.	.	TRBJ1-5	TGTGCCAGTAGTACCCCGTATAGCAATCAGCCCCAGCATTTT	CASSTPYSNQPQHF
TRBV2	TRBD2	.	TRBJ2-1	TGTGCCAGCATAACTAGCGGGAGGTACAATGAGCAGTTCTTC	CASITSGRYNEQFF
TRBV6-1	TRBD1	once	TRBJ1-3	TGTGCCAACGCGGACAGGGGGCTTGGGGAAAACACCATATATTTT	CANADRGLGENTIYF
TRBV2	TRBD1	.	TRBJ1-2	TGTGCCAGCCAGACAGGGGGAGGCTACACCTTC	CASQTGGGYTF
TRBV27	.	.	TRBJ1-5	TGTGCCAGCAGTTTATTCAGTTATAGCAATCAGCCCCAGCATTTT	CASSLFSYSNQPQHF
TRBV5-8	TRBD1	.	TRBJ2-1	TGTGCCAGCAGTTCTAACCGGGACAGCTACAATGAGCAGTTCTTC	CASSSNRDSYNEQFF
TRBV6-5	.	.	TRBJ1-2	TGTGCCAGCAGTTACTCAAGCGGTGTGCTCTATGGCTACACCTTC	CASSYSSGVLYGYTF
TRBV5-1	.	.	TRBJ1-1	TGCGCCAGCAGCTTGTTAGGGGCGAACACTGAAGCTTTCTTT	CASSLLGANTEAFF
TRBV28	TRBD1	.	TRBJ1-4	TGTGCCAGCAGCACAGGGGGCGTCAATGAAAAACTGTTTTTT	CASSTGGVNEKLFF
TRBV7-2	.	few	TRBJ2-3	TGTGCCAGCAGCTCACACACAGATACGCAGTATTTT	CASSSHTDTQYF
TRBV27	.	.	TRBJ2-4	TGTGCCAGCAGTGTCCGGGACACCTCTCGAGGCAAAAACATTCAGTACTTC	CASSVRDTSRGKNIQYF
TRBV9	.	.	TRBJ2-3	TGTGCCAGCAGCGTAGTTAAAGATACGCAGTATTTT	CASSVVKDTQYF
TRBV7-9	TRBD1	.	TRBJ1-4	TGTGCCAGCAGCTCGACAGGGCCGGGAGAAAAACTGTTTTTT	CASSSTGPGEKLFF
TRBV25-1	.	.	TRBJ2-1	TGTGCCAGCAGACTCAATGAGCAGTTCTTC	CASRLNEQFF
TRBV6-6	TRBD1	.	TRBJ1-5	TGTGCCAGCAGCACAGGGGGCAATCAGCCCCAGCATTTT	CASSTGGNQPQHF
TRBV6-6	.	.	TRBJ1-1	TGTGCCAGCGCGGGTCCCGGGGGGACTGAAGCTTTCTTT	CASAGPGGTEAFF
TRBV2	.	.	TRBJ2-7	TGTGCCAGCAGTGAGACACCAGTTTACGAGCAGTACTTC	CASSETPVYEQYF
TRBV10-3	TRBD1	.	TRBJ1-5	TGTGCCATCGGGAAGACAGGGGGCGGCGGGAGCAATCAGCCCCAGCATTTT	CAIGKTGGGGSNQPQHF
TRBV4-1	TRBD2	.	TRBJ2-1	TGCGCCAGCAGCCAACAGACTAGCGGGACCTACAATGAGCAGTTCTTC	CASSQQTSGTYNEQFF
TRBV28	TRBD2	once	TRBJ2-7	TGTGCCAGCAGTCCCCTAGCGGGAGGTTACGAGCAGTACTTC	CASSPLAGGYEQYF
TRBV28	.	.	TRBJ2-4	TGTGCCAGCAGTCCGATCAGGGCAGAAGGCAAAAACATTCAGTACTTC	CASSPIRAEGKNIQYF
TRBV7-3	TRBD1	.	TRBJ1-2	TGTGCCAGCAGGCAAGGGACAGGGGGTTATGGCTACACCTTC	CASRQGTGGYGYTF
TRBV19	TRBD1	.	TRBJ2-2	TGTGCCAGTCTTTCGACAGGGGGTGCTGGGGAGCTGTTTTTT	CASLSTGGAGELFF
TRBV2	.	few	TRBJ2-2	TGTGCCAGCAGTGAGCAGGGTCCAAACGGGGGTGGGGAGCTGTTTTTT	CASSEQGPNGGGELFF
TRBV30	.	.	TRBJ2-3	TGTGCCTGGAGTGTACTTCCGGGATTCAGCACAGATACGCAGTATTTT	CAWSVLPGFSTDTQYF
TRBV12-5	TRBD1	.	TRBJ2-5	TGTGCTAGTGGTTTGGGGACAGGGGGAGAAGAGACCCAGTACTTC	CASGLGTGGEETQYF
TRBV28	.	.	TRBJ1-4	TGTGCCAGCAGCCCCTGGGGGGGACTAACTAATGAAAAACTGTTTTTT	CASSPWGGLTNEKLFF
TRBV7-8	.	.	TRBJ1-5	TGTGCCAGCAGCTTAGTAGGCAATCAGCCCCAGCATTTT	CASSLVGNQPQHF
TRBV6-5	.	.	TRBJ1-5	TGTGCCAGCGGACAACCCCAGCATTTT	CASGQPQHF